A selection of T cell receptor beta chains follows, all from one sample in a study of CD8 T cells in ankylosing spondylitis. TCRdb analysed the 5' RACE reads with MiXCR anew, one entry per CDR3 protein. The sample lists approximately 340,000 distinct CDR3 sequences, about 15% occurring once. What was sequenced was blood, either unsorted or a sorted T cell fraction (not recorded which). The source of these receptors is a male donor with ankylosing spondylitis or in good health (not recorded which). CDR3s include the opening cysteine and the closing phenylalanine or tryptophan. D genes are given only for firm matches. Clone size appears in some rows only: once, few, many, or a class for an expanded clone.

d_call,v_call,j_call,clone_size,cdr3_aa,cdr3_nt
NA,TRBV5-1,TRBJ2-2,many,CASSSQTGNTGELFF,TGTGCCAGCAGCTCCCAGACAGGGAACACCGGGGAGCTGTTTTTT
TRBD2,TRBV7-9,TRBJ2-1,few,CASRGRGGRSDNEQFF,TGTGCCAGCAGGGGTAGGGGCGGGAGGAGCGACAATGAGCAGTTCTTC
NA,TRBV4-1,TRBJ2-7,NA,CASSQDPSGVRVQYF,TGCGCCAGCAGCCAAGATCCTTCGGGGGTTCGGGTACAGTACTTC
TRBD1,TRBV6-4,TRBJ1-2,NA,CASSDSTGDGYTF,TGTGCCAGCAGTGACTCGACAGGGGATGGCTACACCTTC
NA,TRBV6-1,TRBJ2-1,NA,CASSQERRRVYNEQFF,TGTGCCAGCAGTCAAGAGCGGAGGCGGGTTTACAATGAGCAGTTCTTC
NA,TRBV18,TRBJ2-3,few,CASSPRGVSDTQYF,TGTGCCAGCTCACCTCGTGGGGTTTCAGATACGCAGTATTTT
TRBD2,TRBV20-1,TRBJ2-3,NA,CSARGPSGLRVSTDTQYF,TGCAGTGCTAGAGGTCCTAGCGGCCTTAGGGTCAGCACAGATACGCAGTATTTT
TRBD1,TRBV25-1,TRBJ1-2,few,CASSELRQGGGYTF,TGTGCCAGCAGTGAATTAAGACAGGGCGGCGGCTACACCTTC
NA,TRBV5-1,TRBJ2-5,NA,CASSQSTSGGETQYF,TGCGCCAGCAGCCAATCTACATCTGGGGGGGAGACCCAGTACTTC
NA,TRBV5-1,TRBJ2-2,NA,CASSWGTSNTGELFF,TGCGCCAGCAGCTGGGGGACATCGAACACCGGGGAGCTGTTTTTT
TRBD1,TRBV20-1,TRBJ1-5,many,CSAHQGAGQPQHF,TGCAGTGCACACCAGGGGGCTGGTCAGCCCCAGCATTTT
TRBD1,TRBV3-1,TRBJ1-4,few,CASSRGQASEKLFF,TGTGCCAGCAGCCGCGGACAGGCTAGTGAAAAACTGTTTTTT
NA,TRBV5-5,TRBJ2-1,NA,CASSWGDRSAGEQFF,TGTGCCAGCAGCTGGGGCGACAGGAGCGCTGGAGAGCAGTTCTTC
TRBD1,TRBV7-8,TRBJ2-3,NA,CASSSKTGITDTQYF,TGTGCCAGCAGTTCCAAGACAGGGATCACAGATACGCAGTATTTT
NA,TRBV10-3,TRBJ2-5,NA,CAISDPGTTATETQYF,TGTGCCATCAGTGATCCCGGGACAACCGCTACGGAGACCCAGTACTTC
NA,TRBV9,TRBJ2-2,NA,CASSSHTAGELFF,TGTGCCAGCAGCTCACACACCGCCGGGGAGCTGTTTTTT
NA,TRBV7-2,TRBJ2-3,few,CASSLGGPVSTDTQYF,TGTGCCAGCAGCTTAGGGGGCCCGGTTAGCACAGATACGCAGTATTTT
TRBD1,TRBV12-3/TRBV12-4,TRBJ1-4,many,CASSSQGGEKLFF,TGTGCCAGCAGTTCCCAGGGGGGAGAAAAACTGTTTTTT
TRBD1,TRBV10-3,TRBJ2-1,many,CAISGTASYNEQFF,TGTGCCATCAGCGGGACAGCCTCCTACAATGAGCAGTTCTTC
NA,TRBV2,TRBJ2-3,NA,CASSERGDDTQYF,TGTGCCAGCAGTGAAAGGGGGGACGATACGCAGTATTTT
TRBD2,TRBV5-1,TRBJ2-3,NA,CASSLWLAGGTDTQYF,TGCGCCAGCAGCCTGTGGCTAGCGGGGGGCACAGATACGCAGTATTTT
TRBD2,TRBV12-3/TRBV12-4,TRBJ2-2,NA,CASSQTSGANTGELFF,TGTGCCAGCAGTCAGACTAGCGGGGCGAACACCGGGGAGCTGTTTTTT
TRBD2,TRBV5-1,TRBJ2-3,NA,CASSLAGVSADTQYF,TGCGCCAGCAGTCTAGCGGGAGTAAGCGCAGATACGCAGTATTTT
NA,TRBV10-3,TRBJ2-6,NA,CAISSTPGSGANVLTF,TGTGCCATCAGCTCAACACCAGGGTCTGGGGCCAACGTCCTGACTTTC
NA,TRBV12-3/TRBV12-4,TRBJ2-7,NA,CASSFSDSSYEQYF,TGTGCCAGCAGTTTTTCCGATTCCTCCTACGAGCAGTACTTC
NA,TRBV10-3,TRBJ1-4,many,CAISDNAEKLFF,TGTGCCATCAGTGACAATGCTGAAAAACTGTTTTTT
NA,TRBV29-1,TRBJ1-1,few,CSSRAPGGLATEAFF,TGCAGCTCAAGAGCCCCGGGGGGGTTGGCAACTGAAGCTTTCTTT
NA,TRBV3-1,TRBJ2-7,few,CASSQGPGAHEQYF,TGTGCCAGCAGCCAGGGGCCTGGGGCCCACGAGCAGTACTTC
TRBD2,TRBV11-1,TRBJ2-5,NA,CASTFMGTSGEETQYF,TGTGCCAGCACCTTTATGGGGACTAGCGGGGAAGAGACCCAGTACTTC
TRBD2,TRBV5-6,TRBJ2-3,few,CASSSELGLAVHTQYF,TGTGCCAGCAGCTCGGAGTTGGGACTAGCGGTACATACGCAGTATTTT
NA,TRBV5-5,TRBJ2-1,NA,CASSLTPTEQFF,TGTGCCAGCAGCTTGACCCCTACAGAGCAGTTCTTC
NA,TRBV6-1,TRBJ2-7,few,CATDKAGDPNYEQYF,TGTGCCACCGACAAAGCAGGGGATCCGAACTACGAGCAGTACTTC
NA,TRBV24-1,TRBJ2-1,NA,CATSDFRDISSYNEQFF,TGTGCCACCAGTGATTTTAGGGACATAAGCTCCTACAATGAGCAGTTCTTC
TRBD2,TRBV2,TRBJ2-5,few,CASSASRGSQETQYF,TGTGCCAGCAGTGCCTCGCGGGGGAGCCAAGAGACCCAGTACTTC
TRBD1,TRBV5-1,TRBJ2-3,few,CASSSGTGDTDTQYF,TGCGCCAGCAGCTCCGGGACAGGAGATACAGATACGCAGTATTTT
NA,TRBV12-3/TRBV12-4,TRBJ2-7,medium-sized,CASSLFPPSNMFYEQYF,TGTGCCAGCAGTTTATTCCCCCCTAGTAACATGTTCTACGAGCAGTACTTC
TRBD1,TRBV24-1,TRBJ1-1,NA,CATSGRTGPNTEAFF,TGTGCCACCAGTGGACGGACAGGGCCGAACACTGAAGCTTTCTTT
TRBD2,TRBV5-1,TRBJ2-7,NA,CASSFQGGSNYEQYF,TGCGCCAGCAGCTTCCAGGGCGGGAGCAACTACGAGCAGTACTTC
NA,TRBV4-2,TRBJ2-1,many,CASSQGGNPYNEQFF,TGTGCCAGCAGCCAAGGCGGGAACCCCTACAATGAGCAGTTCTTC
TRBD1,TRBV4-1,TRBJ2-1,few,CASSFRDRYNEQFF,TGCGCCAGCAGCTTCCGGGACAGGTACAATGAGCAGTTCTTC
TRBD1,TRBV6-1,TRBJ1-1,NA,CASSGQGRGAFF,TGTGCCAGCAGCGGACAGGGAAGGGGAGCTTTCTTT
NA,TRBV5-1,TRBJ2-5,NA,CASSRFTALSGETQYF,TGCGCCAGCAGCCGATTTACGGCCCTTTCGGGGGAGACCCAGTACTTC
TRBD1,TRBV12-3/TRBV12-4,TRBJ2-1,few,CASSNRGNEQFF,TGTGCCAGCAGTAACAGGGGAAATGAGCAGTTCTTC
TRBD2,TRBV19,TRBJ2-3,once,CASSMASTSGGMNTQYF,TGTGCCAGTAGTATGGCCTCTACTAGCGGAGGGATGAATACGCAGTATTTT